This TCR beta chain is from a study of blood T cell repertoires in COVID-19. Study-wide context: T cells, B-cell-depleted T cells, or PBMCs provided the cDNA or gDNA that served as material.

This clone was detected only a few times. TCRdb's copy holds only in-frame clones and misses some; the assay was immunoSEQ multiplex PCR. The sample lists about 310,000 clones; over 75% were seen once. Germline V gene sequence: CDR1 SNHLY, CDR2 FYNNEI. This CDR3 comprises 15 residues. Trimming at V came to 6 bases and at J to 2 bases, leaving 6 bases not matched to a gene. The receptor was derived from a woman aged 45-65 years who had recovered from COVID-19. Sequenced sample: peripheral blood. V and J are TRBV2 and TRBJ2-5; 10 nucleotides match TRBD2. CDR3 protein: CASRSGTSEQETQYF. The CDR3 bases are TGTGCCAGCAGATCCGGGACTAGCGAACAAGAGACCCAGTACTTC.